A selection of T cell receptor beta chains follows, all from one sample in a study of post-analysis software for immune sequencing data. TCRdb passed the PCR reads through MiXCR, listing each CDR3 protein once. The sample comprises hundreds of thousands of distinct CDR3 sequences, 59% of which are singletons, and about 11% rests with the top ten. Sequenced material: blood. Source of these receptors: a girl aged 2 to 10 with multiple sclerosis. The CDR3 runs from the conserved cysteine through the conserved F or W. A D gene is named only where the DNA matches it firmly. The size of a clone is reported for some rows only, either as once, few or many, or as a class for expanded clones.

CDR3 length,D gene,clone size,V gene,J gene,CDR3 protein,CDR3 DNA
15,TRBD2,few,TRBV20-1,TRBJ2-4,CSARSGTSGRLEQYF,TGCAGTGCTCGATCCGGGACTAGCGGGAGGCTTGAGCAGTACTTC
13,NA,NA,TRBV7-2,TRBJ1-5,CASSSTTGQPQHF,TGTGCCAGCAGCTCTACGACGGGGCAGCCCCAGCATTTT
15,TRBD2,once,TRBV20-1,TRBJ2-7,CSAGPLSGGSYEQYF,TGCAGTGCGGGGCCGTTGAGCGGGGGGTCCTACGAGCAGTACTTC
18,TRBD1,NA,TRBV10-1,TRBJ2-1,CASSGSGTVPSSYNEQFF,TGCGCCAGCAGTGGCTCCGGGACAGTTCCGAGCTCCTACAATGAGCAGTTCTTC
16,TRBD1,NA,TRBV5-1,TRBJ1-1,CASSSWTGGANTEAFF,TGCGCCAGCAGCTCCTGGACAGGGGGGGCGAACACTGAAGCTTTCTTT
14,TRBD1,few,TRBV5-1,TRBJ1-2,CASSATTTGEGYTF,TGCGCCAGCTCAGCTACGACCACAGGGGAAGGCTACACCTTC
14,NA,NA,TRBV9,TRBJ1-1,CASSPQVGNTEAFF,TGTGCCAGCAGCCCTCAGGTAGGGAACACTGAAGCTTTCTTT
15,NA,NA,TRBV7-2,TRBJ2-7,CASSLAPRARDEQYF,TGTGCCAGCAGCTTAGCGCCGAGGGCAAGGGACGAGCAGTACTTC
14,TRBD1,NA,TRBV5-1,TRBJ2-7,CACSWGTDIYEQYF,TGCGCCTGCAGCTGGGGGACAGACATTTACGAGCAGTACTTC
14,NA,NA,TRBV7-2,TRBJ1-3,CATAKGVTRDTIYF,TGTGCCACGGCCAAGGGGGTGACTCGGGACACCATATATTTT
15,TRBD2,NA,TRBV12-3/TRBV12-4,TRBJ2-3,CASRVAGTSTDTQYF,TGTGCCAGCAGAGTAGCGGGGACTTCCACAGATACGCAGTATTTT
16,NA,NA,TRBV7-2,TRBJ1-2,CASSFARRVLDYGYTF,TGTGCCAGCAGCTTTGCCCGCAGGGTATTGGATTATGGCTACACCTTC
17,NA,NA,TRBV7-2,TRBJ1-4,CASSLASSLATNEKLFF,TGTGCCAGCAGCTTAGCGTCCAGCCTTGCAACTAATGAAAAACTGTTTTTT
14,NA,once,TRBV3-1,TRBJ2-7,CASSHGPGLYEQYF,TGTGCCAGCAGCCATGGTCCAGGGCTCTACGAGCAGTACTTC
15,NA,NA,TRBV7-2,TRBJ1-5,CASSLAGSSGQPQHF,TGTGCCAGCAGCTTGGCAGGGTCCAGTGGACAGCCCCAGCATTTT
13,NA,once,TRBV29-1,TRBJ1-1,CSVVGGLDTEAFF,TGCAGCGTTGTTGGGGGGCTCGACACTGAAGCTTTCTTT
16,NA,NA,TRBV10-3,TRBJ2-1,CAISESTGERYNEQFF,TGTGCCATCAGTGAGTCAACGGGGGAACGCTACAATGAGCAGTTCTTC
12,NA,NA,TRBV25-1,TRBJ2-1,CATLGLINEQFF,TGTGCCACCTTAGGACTGATCAATGAGCAGTTCTTC
15,TRBD1,NA,TRBV12-3/TRBV12-4,TRBJ1-5,CASSSLGGTGRPQHF,TGTGCCAGCAGCTCCCTAGGTGGGACAGGGAGGCCCCAGCATTTT
14,NA,once,TRBV6-2/TRBV6-3,TRBJ2-1,CASSCANSYNEQFF,TGTGCCAGCAGTTGCGCTAACTCCTACAATGAGCAGTTCTTC
17,TRBD2,NA,TRBV20-1,TRBJ2-7,CSARVPGGEGLSYEQYF,TGCAGTGCTAGAGTCCCCGGGGGGGAGGGCCTCTCCTACGAGCAGTACTTC
14,TRBD2,NA,TRBV6-2/TRBV6-3,TRBJ2-3,CASRRAGGTDTQYF,TGTGCCAGCAGAAGAGCGGGGGGGACAGATACGCAGTATTTT